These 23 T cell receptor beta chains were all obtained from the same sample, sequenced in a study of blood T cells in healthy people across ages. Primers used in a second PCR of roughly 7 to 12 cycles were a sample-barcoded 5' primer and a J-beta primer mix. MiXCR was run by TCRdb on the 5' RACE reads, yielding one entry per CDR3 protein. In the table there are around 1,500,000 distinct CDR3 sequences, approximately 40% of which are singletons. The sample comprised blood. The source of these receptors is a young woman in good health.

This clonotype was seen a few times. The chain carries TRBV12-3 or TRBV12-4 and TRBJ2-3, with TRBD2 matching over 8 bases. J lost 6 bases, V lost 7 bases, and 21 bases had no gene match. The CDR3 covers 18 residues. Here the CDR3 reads CASIRIWDSGNYMDTQYF. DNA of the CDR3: TGTGCCAGCATTCGGATCTGGGATAGCGGGAACTATATGGATACGCAGTATTTT.

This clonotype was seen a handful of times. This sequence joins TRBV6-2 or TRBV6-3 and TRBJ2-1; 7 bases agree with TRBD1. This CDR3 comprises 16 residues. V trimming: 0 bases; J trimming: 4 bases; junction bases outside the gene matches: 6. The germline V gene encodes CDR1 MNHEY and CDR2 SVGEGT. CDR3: CASSYSGQREYNEQFF. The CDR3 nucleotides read TGTGCCAGCAGTTACTCGGGACAGAGGGAATACAATGAGCAGTTCTTC.

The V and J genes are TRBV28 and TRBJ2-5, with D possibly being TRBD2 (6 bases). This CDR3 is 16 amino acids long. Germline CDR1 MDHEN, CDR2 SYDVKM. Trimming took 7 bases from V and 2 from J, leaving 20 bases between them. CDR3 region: CASTPGGTNSQETQYF. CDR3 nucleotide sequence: TGTGCCAGCACCCCAGGCGGGACGAATTCTCAAGAGACCCAGTACTTC.

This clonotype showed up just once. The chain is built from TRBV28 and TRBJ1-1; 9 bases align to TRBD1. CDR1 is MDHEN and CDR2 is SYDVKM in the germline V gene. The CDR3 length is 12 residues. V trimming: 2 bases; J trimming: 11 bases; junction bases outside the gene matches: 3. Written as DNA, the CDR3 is TGTGCCAGCAGTTTACTAGGACAGGGGGCTTTCTTT. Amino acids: CASSLLGQGAFF. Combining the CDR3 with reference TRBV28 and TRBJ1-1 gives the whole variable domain DVKVTQSSRYLVKRTGEKVFLECVQDMDHENMFWYRQDPGLGLRLIYFSYDVKMKEKGDIPEGYSVSREKKERFSLILESASTNQTSMYLCASSLLGQGAFFGQGTRLTVV.

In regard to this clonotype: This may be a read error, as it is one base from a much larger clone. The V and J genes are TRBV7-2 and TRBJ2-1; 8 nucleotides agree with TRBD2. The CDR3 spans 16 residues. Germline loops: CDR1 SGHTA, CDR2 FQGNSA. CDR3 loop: CASSSNVLAAYKEQFF. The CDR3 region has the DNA TGTGCCAGCAGTTCAAACGTACTAGCGGCTTACAAGGAGCAGTTCTTC.

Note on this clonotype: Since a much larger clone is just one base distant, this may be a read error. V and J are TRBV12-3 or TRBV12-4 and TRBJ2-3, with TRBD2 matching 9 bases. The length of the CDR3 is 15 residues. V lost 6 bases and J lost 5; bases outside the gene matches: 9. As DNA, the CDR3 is TGTGCCAGCAGCAATCCGGGACTAGCCAGAGATACGCAGTATTTT. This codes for CASSNPGLARDTQYF.

The CDR3 loop reads CASNVRGHSYEQYF. The CDR3 DNA follows: TGTGCCAGCAACGTCAGGGGTCACTCCTACGAGCAGTACTTC. V is TRBV2 and J is TRBJ2-7; D might be TRBD1 (6 bases). The CDR3 sequence is 14 residues long. The V end was cut by 7 bases, the J end by 0 bases, with 13 bases between. Germline loops: CDR1 SNHLY, CDR2 FYNNEI.

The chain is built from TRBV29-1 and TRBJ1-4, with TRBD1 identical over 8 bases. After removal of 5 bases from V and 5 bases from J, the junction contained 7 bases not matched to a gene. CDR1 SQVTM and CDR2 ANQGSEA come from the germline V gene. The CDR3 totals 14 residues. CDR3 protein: CSVSPGTGNEKLFF. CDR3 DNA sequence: TGCAGCGTTTCTCCCGGGACAGGAAATGAAAAACTGTTTTTT. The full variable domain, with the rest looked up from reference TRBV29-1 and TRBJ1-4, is SAVISQKPSRDICQRGTSLTIQCQVDSQVTMMFWYRQQPGQSLTLIATANQGSEATYESGFVIDKFPISRPNLTFSTLTVSNMSPEDSSIYLCSVSPGTGNEKLFFGSGTQLSVL.

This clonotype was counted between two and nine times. DNA for the CDR3: TGTGCCAGCAGTAGTCTCGCGGGGGGGATCGATGAGCAGTTCTTC. It specifies CASSSLAGGIDEQFF. The chain carries TRBV6-1 and TRBJ2-1, with TRBD2 matching over 9 bases. V gave up 5 bases and J gave up 8 bases; unmatched junction bases: 10. Germline V gene sequence: CDR1 MNHNS, CDR2 SASEGT. The CDR3 consists of 15 residues.

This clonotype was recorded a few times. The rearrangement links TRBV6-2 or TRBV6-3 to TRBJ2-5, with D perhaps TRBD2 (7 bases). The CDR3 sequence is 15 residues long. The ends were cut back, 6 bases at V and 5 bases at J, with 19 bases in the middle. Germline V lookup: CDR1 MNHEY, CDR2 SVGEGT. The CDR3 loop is CASRARGASLETQYF. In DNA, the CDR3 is TGTGCCAGCAGAGCACGGGGGGCTTCTTTGGAGACCCAGTACTTC.

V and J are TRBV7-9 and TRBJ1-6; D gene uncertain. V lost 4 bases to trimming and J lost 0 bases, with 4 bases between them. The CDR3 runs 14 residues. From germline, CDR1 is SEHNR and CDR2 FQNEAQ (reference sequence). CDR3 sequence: CASSSGSYNSPLHF. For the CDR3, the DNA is TGTGCCAGCAGCTCGGGCTCCTATAATTCACCCCTCCACTTT.

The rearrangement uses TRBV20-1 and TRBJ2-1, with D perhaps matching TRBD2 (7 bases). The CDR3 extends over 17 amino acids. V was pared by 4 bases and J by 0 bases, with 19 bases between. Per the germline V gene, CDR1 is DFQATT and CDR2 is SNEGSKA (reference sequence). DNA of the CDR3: TGCAGTGCTACAACCACCGGCGGGGGCCCCTCCTACAATGAGCAGTTCTTC. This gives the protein CSATTTGGGPSYNEQFF.

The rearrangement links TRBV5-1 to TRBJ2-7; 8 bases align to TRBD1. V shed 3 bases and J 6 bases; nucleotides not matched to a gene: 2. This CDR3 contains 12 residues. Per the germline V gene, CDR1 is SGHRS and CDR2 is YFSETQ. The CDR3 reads CASSSDRGEQYF. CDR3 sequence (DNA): TGCGCCAGCAGCTCTGACAGGGGCGAGCAGTACTTC.

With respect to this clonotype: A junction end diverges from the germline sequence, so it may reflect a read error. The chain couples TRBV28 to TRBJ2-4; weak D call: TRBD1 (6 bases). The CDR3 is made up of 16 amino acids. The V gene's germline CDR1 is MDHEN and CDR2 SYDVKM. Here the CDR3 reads CASRQPSGAAKNIRYF. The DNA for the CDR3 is TGTGCCAGCAGGCAGCCTTCAGGGGCAGCCAAAAACATTCGGTACTTC. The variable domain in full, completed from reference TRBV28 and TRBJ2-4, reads DVKVTQSSRYLVKRTGEKVFLECVQDMDHENMFWYRQDPGLGLRLIYFSYDVKMKEKGDIPEGYSVSREKKERFSLILESASTNQTSMYLCASRQPSGAAKNIRYFGAGTRLSVL.

The CDR3 region is CAIRDSTNEKLFF. The CDR3 DNA follows: TGTGCCATCAGGGACTCAACTAATGAAAAACTGTTTTTT. V usage is TRBV10-3 and J usage is TRBJ1-4; D call uncertain. The length of the CDR3 is 13 residues. V lost 6 bases to trimming and J lost 0 bases, with 5 bases between them. The V gene's germline CDR1 is ENHRY and CDR2 SYGVKD.

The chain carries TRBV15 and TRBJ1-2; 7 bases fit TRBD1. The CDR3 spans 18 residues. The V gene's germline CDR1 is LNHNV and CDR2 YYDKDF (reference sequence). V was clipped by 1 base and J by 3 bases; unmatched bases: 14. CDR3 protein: CATSRGGEQGLLDYGYTF. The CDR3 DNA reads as TGTGCCACCAGCAGAGGAGGGGAACAGGGGCTTCTGGACTATGGCTACACCTTC.

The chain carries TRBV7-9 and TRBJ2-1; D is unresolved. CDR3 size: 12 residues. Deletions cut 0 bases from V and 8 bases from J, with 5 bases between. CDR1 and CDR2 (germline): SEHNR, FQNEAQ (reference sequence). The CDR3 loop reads CASSLARYEQFF. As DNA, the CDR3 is TGTGCCAGCAGCTTAGCCAGGTATGAGCAGTTCTTC. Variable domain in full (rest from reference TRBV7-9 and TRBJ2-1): DTGVSQNPRHKITKRGQNVTFRCDPISEHNRLYWYRQTLGQGPEFLTYFQNEAQLEKSRLLSDRFSAERPKGSFSTLEIQRTEQGDSAMYLCASSLARYEQFFGPGTRLTVL.

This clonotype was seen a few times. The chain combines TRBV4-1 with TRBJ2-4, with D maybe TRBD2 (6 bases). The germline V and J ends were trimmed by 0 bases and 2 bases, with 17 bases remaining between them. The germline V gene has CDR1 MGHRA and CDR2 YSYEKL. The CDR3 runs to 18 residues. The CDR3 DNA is TGCGCCAGCAGCCAAGATTCTCGACTAGGAGGGACCAAAAACATTCAGTACTTC. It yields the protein CASSQDSRLGGTKNIQYF.

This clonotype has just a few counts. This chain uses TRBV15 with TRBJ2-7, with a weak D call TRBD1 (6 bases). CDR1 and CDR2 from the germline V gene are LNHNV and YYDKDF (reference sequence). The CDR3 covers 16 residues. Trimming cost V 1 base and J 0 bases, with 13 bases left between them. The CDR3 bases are TGTGCCACCAGCAGAGGGATTGGGGACACCTCCTACGAGCAGTACTTC. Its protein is CATSRGIGDTSYEQYF.

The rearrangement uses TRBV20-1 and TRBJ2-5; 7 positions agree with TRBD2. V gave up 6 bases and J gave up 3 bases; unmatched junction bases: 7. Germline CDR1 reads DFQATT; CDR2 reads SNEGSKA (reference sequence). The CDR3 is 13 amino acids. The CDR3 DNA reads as TGCAGTGCGCCATGCAGCGGGAAAGAGACCCAGTACTTC. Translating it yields CSAPCSGKETQYF.

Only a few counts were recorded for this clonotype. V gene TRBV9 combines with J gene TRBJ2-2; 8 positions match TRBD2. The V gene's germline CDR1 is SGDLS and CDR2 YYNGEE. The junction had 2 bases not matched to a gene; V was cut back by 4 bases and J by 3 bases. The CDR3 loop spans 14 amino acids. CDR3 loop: CASSRAGDTGELFF. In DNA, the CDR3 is TGTGCCAGCAGCAGAGCGGGGGACACCGGGGAGCTGTTTTTT.

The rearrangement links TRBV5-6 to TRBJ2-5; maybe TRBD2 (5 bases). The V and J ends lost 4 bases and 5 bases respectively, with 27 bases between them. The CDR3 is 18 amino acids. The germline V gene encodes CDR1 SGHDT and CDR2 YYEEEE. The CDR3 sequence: CASSLVVSGSPFFETQYF. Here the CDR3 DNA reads TGTGCCAGCAGCCTAGTCGTGAGCGGCAGCCCTTTTTTTGAGACCCAGTACTTC.

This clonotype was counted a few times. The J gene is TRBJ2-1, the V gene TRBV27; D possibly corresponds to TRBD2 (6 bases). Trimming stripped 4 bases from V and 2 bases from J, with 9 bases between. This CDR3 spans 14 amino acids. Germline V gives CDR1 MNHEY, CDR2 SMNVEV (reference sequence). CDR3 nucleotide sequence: TGTGCCAGCAGTTCCGGGAGTCCCTACAATGAGCAGTTCTTC. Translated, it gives CASSSGSPYNEQFF.